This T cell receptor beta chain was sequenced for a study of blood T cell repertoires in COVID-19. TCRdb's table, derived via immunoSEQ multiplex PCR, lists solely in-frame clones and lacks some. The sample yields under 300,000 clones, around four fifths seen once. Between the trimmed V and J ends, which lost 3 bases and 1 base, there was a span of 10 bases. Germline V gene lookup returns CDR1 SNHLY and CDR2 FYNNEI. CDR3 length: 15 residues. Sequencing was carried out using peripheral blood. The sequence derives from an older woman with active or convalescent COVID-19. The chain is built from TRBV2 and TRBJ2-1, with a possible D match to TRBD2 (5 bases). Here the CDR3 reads CASSEETGSYNEQFF. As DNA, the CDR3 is TGTGCCAGCAGTGAGGAAACGGGGTCCTACAATGAGCAGTTCTTC.